The 23 T cell receptor beta chains reported below all come from one sample, sequenced in a study of cytomegalovirus exposure and HLA in healthy donors. Vbeta (60) and Jbeta (13) primers were used in the PCR. TCRdb keeps only in-frame clones here, not all; method: immunoSEQ multiplex PCR. The data hold 110,000 to 150,000 clones, with 65% to 85% observed a single time. The sample comprised PBMCs. The receptors were sampled from a young man in good health and CMV-seronegative.

V usage is TRBV19 and J usage is TRBJ1-4; the D gene is possibly TRBD1 (6 bases). The CDR3 runs 16 residues. Trimming took off 7 bases at V and 3 bases at J, with 18 bases between the two ends. The germline gives CDR1 LNHDA, CDR2 SQIVND (reference sequence). The CDR3 bases are TGTGCCAGTACAGCTGGGGACACCACGTCTAATGAAAAACTGTTTTTT. Its protein product is CASTAGDTTSNEKLFF.

In its sample, this clone was seen a few times. The chain couples TRBV30 to TRBJ1-2; the D gene is possibly TRBD1 (6 bases). Germline CDR1 GTSNPN, CDR2 SVGIG (reference sequence). Trimming cost V 1 base and J 6 bases, with 15 bases left between them. The CDR3 covers 14 residues. The CDR3 protein is CAWSEQGHGDGYTF. CDR3 DNA sequence: TGTGCCTGGAGTGAACAGGGACACGGGGATGGCTACACCTTC.

The table lists this clone with a few counts. CDR3 residues: CSVVVDTGGNTIYF. For the CDR3, the DNA is TGCAGCGTTGTGGTGGATACGGGTGGAAACACCATATATTTT. This chain joins TRBV29-1 and TRBJ1-3; no clear D gene. Germline V CDR1 and CDR2: SQVTM, ANQGSEA. The ends were cut back, 4 bases at V and 3 bases at J, with 13 bases in the middle. The CDR3 extends over 14 amino acids.

The CDR3 DNA reads TGCAGCGTTGCCTCAGAGACCCAGTACTTC. Protein product: CSVASETQYF. This chain connects TRBV29-1 to TRBJ2-5; D gene ambiguous. V was shortened by 4 bases and J by 4 bases, with 4 bases between the two germline ends. CDR1 SQVTM and CDR2 ANQGSEA come from the germline V gene. The CDR3 has 10 residues.

The CDR3 is CASSPRGRTSTDTQYF. CDR3 coding DNA: TGTGCCAGCAGCCCGAGGGGGCGGACTAGCACAGATACGCAGTATTTT. V usage is TRBV5-4 and J usage is TRBJ2-3; 7 bases are a match to TRBD1. The germline V gene encodes CDR1 SGHNT and CDR2 YYREEE (reference sequence). The CDR3 is 16 amino acids. Trimming removed 4 bases from V and 0 bases from J; junction bases left unmatched: 8. Using reference TRBV5-4 and TRBJ2-3 for the parts outside the CDR3, the full variable domain is ETGVTQSPTHLIKTRGQQVTLRCSSQSGHNTVSWYQQALGQGPQFIFQYYREEENGRGNFPPRFSGLQFPNYSSELNVNALELDDSALYLCASSPRGRTSTDTQYFGPGTRLTVL.

In its sample, this clone was seen a few times. The chain recombines TRBV27 with TRBJ2-5; D not resolved. Deletions cut 4 bases from V and 0 bases from J, with 6 bases between. The CDR3 consists of 13 residues. Germline V CDR1 and CDR2: MNHEY, SMNVEV (reference sequence). The CDR3 protein is CASSSLYQETQYF. The DNA for the CDR3 is TGTGCCAGCAGTTCCCTGTACCAAGAGACCCAGTACTTC.

The V call is TRBV5-4, the J call TRBJ1-1, with a tentative D call TRBD1 (5 bases). CDR1 is SGHNT, CDR2 YYREEE, per germline (reference sequence). The ends were cut back, 0 bases at V and 4 bases at J, with 19 bases in the middle. The CDR3 runs 17 residues. For the CDR3, the DNA is TGTGCCAGCAGCTTGGGACAGAGTATGGCTGGGGTCACTGAAGCTTTCTTT. It codes for CASSLGQSMAGVTEAFF.

V is TRBV7-2 and J is TRBJ1-2; D gene ambiguous. Deletions cut 3 bases from V and 8 bases from J, with 16 bases between. The CDR3 totals 14 residues. Germline V gene lookup returns CDR1 SGHTA and CDR2 FQGNSA. The CDR3 region is CASSFSVAGKGYTF. The CDR3 DNA sequence: TGTGCCAGCAGCTTCTCGGTAGCCGGGAAGGGCTACACCTTC.

The CDR3 nucleotides are TGTGCCAGCAGTGTCCAGTTGATGAACACTGAAGCTTTCTTT. It specifies CASSVQLMNTEAFF. V is TRBV6-1 and J is TRBJ1-1; D ambiguous. This CDR3 is 14 amino acids long. Trimming pared 4 bases from V and 0 bases from J, leaving 9 bases between. From germline, CDR1 is MNHNS and CDR2 SASEGT.

The chain carries TRBV6-1 and TRBJ2-7; 7 bases align to TRBD1. J gave up 6 bases and V 10 bases, and 12 bases lay outside the gene matches. This CDR3 has 13 residues. The V gene's germline CDR1 is MNHNS and CDR2 SASEGT. CDR3 amino acids: CAIVGDSLAEQYF. CDR3 in DNA: TGTGCCATCGTAGGGGACAGCTTGGCCGAGCAGTACTTC.

This chain uses TRBV19 with TRBJ2-7, with TRBD1 identical over 8 bases. V shed 4 bases, J shed 2 bases, and the junction held 1 base outside the gene matches. CDR1 is LNHDA, CDR2 SQIVND, per germline (reference sequence). The CDR3 extends over 13 amino acids. The CDR3 loop is CASSTRGPYEQYF. The CDR3 DNA is TGTGCCAGTAGTACCAGGGGGCCCTACGAGCAGTACTTC. The variable domain in full, completed from reference TRBV19 and TRBJ2-7, reads DGGITQSPKYLFRKEGQNVTLSCEQNLNHDAMYWYRQDPGQGLRLIYYSQIVNDFQKGDIAEGYSVSREKKESFPLTVTSAQKNPTAFYLCASSTRGPYEQYFGPGTRLTVT.

V usage is TRBV6-5 and J usage is TRBJ2-5; possible D gene TRBD2, 5 bases. The assigned J gene may be wrong: the sequence end matches TRBJ2-7 better. The CDR3 covers 15 residues. Germline V lookup: CDR1 MNHEY, CDR2 SVGAGI. In DNA, the CDR3 is TGTGCCAGCAGCTCAGGAGGCCGTGGGCCCTACGAGCAGTACTTC. It is translated as CASSSGGRGPYEQYF.

This rearrangement joins TRBV29-1 to TRBJ2-3; D is unclear. V was shortened by 1 base and J by 2 bases, with 10 bases between the two germline ends. Germline V gene data show CDR1 as SQVTM and CDR2 as ANQGSEA. The CDR3 is made up of 14 amino acids. The CDR3 protein is CSVEGQENTDTQYF. In DNA form, the CDR3 reads TGCAGCGTTGAAGGTCAGGAAAACACAGATACGCAGTATTTT.

This rearrangement joins TRBV15 to TRBJ2-3; 10 nucleotides align to TRBD2. The CDR3 totals 21 residues. The J segment lost 0 bases and the V segment lost 0 bases, leaving 15 bases of the junction unmatched. Looked up from germline, CDR1 is LNHNV and CDR2 is YYDKDF (reference sequence). As DNA, the CDR3 is TGTGCCACCAGCAGAGAATGGCTAGCGGGGGCACTCAGAACTAGCACAGATACGCAGTATTTT. This encodes CATSREWLAGALRTSTDTQYF.

In DNA, the CDR3 is TGTGCCAGCAGCCAAGAACCACTTAACACCATATATTTT. It yields the protein CASSQEPLNTIYF. The chain carries TRBV4-2 and TRBJ1-3; D gene uncertain. This CDR3 has 13 amino acids. The germline CDR1 and CDR2 sequences are LGHNA and YNFKEQ. The V end lost 0 bases, the J end lost 7 bases, and 7 bases lay between the germline ends.

The chain couples TRBV7-6 to TRBJ2-7; TRBD2 matches at 11 bases. The CDR3 has 15 residues. Germline CDR1 SGHVS, CDR2 FNYEAQ. The V segment lost 5 bases and the J segment 2 bases; nucleotides outside the gene matches: 5. This CDR3 reads CASSPLAGGPYEQYF. CDR3 bases: TGTGCCAGCAGCCCCCTAGCGGGAGGTCCCTACGAGCAGTACTTC.

The chain employs TRBV11-3 and TRBJ2-1; 10 positions agree with TRBD1. The CDR3 length is 15 residues. V gave up 5 bases and J gave up 8 bases; unmatched junction bases: 9. Germline CDR1 and CDR2: SGHNT and YENEEA. In nucleotides, the CDR3 is TGTGCCAGCAGCCCCGGGACAGGGGTTACTGATGAGCAGTTCTTC. Translation: CASSPGTGVTDEQFF.

This clone was seen a few times. The chain couples TRBV28 to TRBJ1-5, with D possibly being TRBD1 (5 bases). V was clipped by 11 bases and J by 4 bases, with 18 bases between them. Germline V gene lookup returns CDR1 MDHEN and CDR2 SYDVKM. CDR3 length: 14 amino acids. The CDR3 DNA follows: TGTGCCGCCTGGTCCATCAGGGATAATCAGCCCCAGCATTTT. Protein sequence: CAAWSIRDNQPQHF. The variable domain in full, completed from reference TRBV28 and TRBJ1-5, reads DVKVTQSSRYLVKRTGEKVFLECVQDMDHENMFWYRQDPGLGLRLIYFSYDVKMKEKGDIPEGYSVSREKKERFSLILESASTNQTSMYLCAAWSIRDNQPQHFGDGTRLSIL.

The rearrangement uses TRBV9 and TRBJ2-7, with TRBD2 as a possible D gene (6 bases). V was cut by 3 bases and J by 4 bases, with 11 bases left in between. This CDR3 is built from 13 residues. Germline CDR1 SGDLS, CDR2 YYNGEE. CDR3 region: CASSGGTDYEQYF. The CDR3 DNA follows: TGTGCCAGCAGCGGGGGGACTGATTACGAGCAGTACTTC.

This chain links TRBV7-2 with TRBJ2-5; maybe TRBD2 (6 bases). V was trimmed by 5 bases and J by 5 bases, leaving 15 bases between them. Germline-derived CDR1 and CDR2 are SGHTA and FQGNSA. This CDR3 has 14 residues. The CDR3 bases are TGTGCCAGCAGCCGCGGCGGAGGGGCGGAGACCCAGTACTTC. It encodes CASSRGGGAETQYF.

Of note for this clone: Different DNA sequences within this sample yield the same CDR3. The gene calls are TRBV7-9 and TRBJ1-1; weak D call: TRBD1 (6 bases). There are 13 residues in the CDR3. Germline V gene sequence: CDR1 SEHNR, CDR2 FQNEAQ (reference sequence). Trimming shortened V by 1 base and J by 4 bases, and 7 bases separated the two germline ends. In DNA form, the CDR3 reads TGTGCCAGCAGCTTAGGAGGGGGCACTGAAGCTTTCTTT. Encoded protein: CASSLGGGTEAFF.

The rearrangement joins TRBV5-4 to TRBJ2-7; the D gene is possibly TRBD1 (6 bases). The CDR3 is 16 amino acids. Germline CDR1 is SGHNT and CDR2 is YYREEE (reference sequence). V was trimmed by 4 bases and J by 2 bases, leaving 19 bases between them. In DNA form, the CDR3 reads TGTGCCAGCAGCCGTTTTTTCGACAGGAGGACCTACGAGCAGTACTTC. Residues: CASSRFFDRRTYEQYF.

V usage is TRBV7-6 and J usage is TRBJ2-7, with D perhaps TRBD2 (6 bases). The ends were cut back, 1 base at V and 5 bases at J, with 9 bases in the middle. Germline lookup yields CDR1 SGHVS and CDR2 FNYEAQ. The CDR3 is made up of 13 amino acids. The CDR3 loop reads CASSLVSGDEQYF. The DNA for the CDR3 is TGTGCCAGCAGCTTAGTATCGGGGGACGAGCAGTACTTC.